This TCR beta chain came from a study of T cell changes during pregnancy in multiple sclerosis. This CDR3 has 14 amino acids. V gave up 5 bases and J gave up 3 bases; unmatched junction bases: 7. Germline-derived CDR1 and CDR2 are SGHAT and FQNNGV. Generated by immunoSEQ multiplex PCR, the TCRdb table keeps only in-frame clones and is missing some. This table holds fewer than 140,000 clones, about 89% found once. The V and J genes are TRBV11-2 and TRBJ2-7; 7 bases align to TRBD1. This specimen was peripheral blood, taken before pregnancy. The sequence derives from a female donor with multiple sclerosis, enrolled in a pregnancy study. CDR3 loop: CASSLGGGYYEQYF. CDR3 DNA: TGTGCCAGCAGCCTAGGGGGCGGTTACTACGAGCAGTACTTC.